This T cell receptor (beta chain) appears in the sequencing data of a study of shared clonotypes between healthy human individuals. Overall study findings and caveats: In having few donors, the study represented limited genetic and exposure-history diversity. At large depth, rarefaction still showed sorted-subset sequencing to be incomplete.

A remark on this clone: Its antigen is unknown.

Germline CDR1 is MNHNS and CDR2 is SASEGT. Trimming shortened V by 2 bases and J by 7 bases, and 8 bases separated the two germline ends. The CDR3 extends over 13 amino acids. The study ran the assay at deep level. The data were produced by immunoSEQ multiplex PCR, yet TCRdb's version contains in-frame clones alone and is incomplete. The profile shows more than 400,000 clones, roughly 95% of them singletons. This clonotype originated in a woman aged 30 to 39 in good health. The sequenced sample was naive CD4+ T cells sorted from blood. Documented subset: CD45RA+ positively selected. The chain joins TRBV6-1 to TRBJ2-2, with D uncertain. CDR3 coding DNA: TGTGCCAGCAGTGAACAGCAAGTCGGGGAGCTGTTTTTT. The encoded protein is CASSEQQVGELFF.